The next 10 T cell receptor beta chains were all read from a single sample in a study of spatial heterogeneity in lung cancer. TCRdb analysed the 5' RACE reads with MiXCR anew, one entry per CDR3 protein. The sample has more than 9,500 distinct CDR3 sequences; approximately 15% are singletons. Time point of the sample: sample taken at primary tumor resection. Whole RNA came from tumor, nontumor lung or frozen PBMC and was sequenced without being sorted. The starting material was PBMCs, obtained at surgery. The origin of the receptors is a male donor with early-stage non-small cell lung cancer.

This clonotype has a handful of counts. V and J are TRBV7-9 and TRBJ2-3; 7 bases fit TRBD2. The ends lost 5 bases at V and 5 bases at J; junction bases unmatched: 7. The germline gives CDR1 SEHNR, CDR2 FQNEAQ (reference sequence). CDR3 length: 14 amino acids. As DNA, the CDR3 is TGTGCCAGCAGCCGTCCGGGACTAAAAGATACGCAGTATTTT. It is translated as CASSRPGLKDTQYF.

CDR3 DNA: TGTGCCAGCTCCGCGGGAGTGTCAGAGACCCAGTACTTC. Its translation is CASSAGVSETQYF. The chain employs TRBV18 and TRBJ2-5; 7 nucleotides line up with TRBD2. Trimming took 6 bases from V and 4 from J; bases not matched to a gene: 5. The CDR3 consists of 13 residues. The germline V gene has CDR1 KGHSH and CDR2 LQKENI.

The genes are TRBV4-1 and TRBJ2-3, with TRBD2 matching 7 bases. Germline lookup yields CDR1 MGHRA and CDR2 YSYEKL. The J segment lost 2 bases and the V segment lost 5 bases, leaving 10 bases of the junction unmatched. This CDR3 region has 16 residues. The CDR3 is CASSSPAGVTTDTQYF. The CDR3, as DNA: TGCGCCAGCAGCTCACCCGCGGGGGTAACCACAGATACGCAGTATTTT.

The chain carries TRBV27 and TRBJ2-3, with TRBD2 matching over 8 bases. Germline V gene lookup returns CDR1 MNHEY and CDR2 SMNVEV (reference sequence). J was trimmed by 0 bases and V by 3 bases; bases with no gene match: 5. The CDR3 covers 16 residues. CDR3 loop: CASSFIASGSTDTQYF. The CDR3 nucleotides are TGTGCCAGCAGTTTCATCGCTAGCGGGAGCACAGATACGCAGTATTTT.

This chain joins TRBV18 and TRBJ2-1; D is possibly TRBD2 (5 bases). Per germline, CDR1 KGHSH and CDR2 LQKENI. The CDR3 has 16 amino acids. Trimming shortened V by 6 bases and J by 3 bases, and 18 bases separated the two germline ends. CDR3 loop: CASSPRADGNYNEQFF. CDR3 nucleotides: TGTGCCAGCTCCCCGAGGGCAGATGGAAACTACAATGAGCAGTTCTTC.

This clonotype was observed a few times. The chain recombines TRBV7-2 with TRBJ1-3; no firm D call. With 5 bases removed from V and 4 bases from J, the gap between germline ends came to 6 bases. CDR3 length: 12 amino acids. Germline V lookup: CDR1 SGHTA, CDR2 FQGNSA. CDR3 DNA: TGTGCCAGCAGCACGCAGGGAAACACCATATATTTT. Translated: CASSTQGNTIYF.

This clonotype was seen only a few times. The chain couples TRBV28 to TRBJ2-3, with 10 nucleotides matching TRBD1. Germline trimming cut 7 bases from V and 4 bases from J; bases unmatched to any gene: 11. The length of the CDR3 is 16 residues. Germline CDR1 MDHEN, CDR2 SYDVKM. The CDR3 protein is CASTKTGQGKPDTQYF. In DNA form, the CDR3 reads TGTGCCAGCACCAAGACGGGACAGGGGAAGCCAGATACGCAGTATTTT. Together with reference TRBV28 and TRBJ2-3, the CDR3 gives the full variable domain: DVKVTQSSRYLVKRTGEKVFLECVQDMDHENMFWYRQDPGLGLRLIYFSYDVKMKEKGDIPEGYSVSREKKERFSLILESASTNQTSMYLCASTKTGQGKPDTQYFGPGTRLTVL.

The chain joins TRBV3-1 to TRBJ2-7; D is undetermined. V lost 1 base to trimming and J lost 3 bases, with 13 bases between them. This CDR3 is 15 amino acids long. Per the germline V gene, CDR1 is LGHDT and CDR2 is YNNKEL (reference sequence). The CDR3 reads CASSQAPEPLYEQYF. The CDR3 DNA is TGTGCCAGCAGCCAAGCCCCGGAGCCCCTCTACGAGCAGTACTTC.

This clonotype came up many times. The chain carries TRBV4-2 and TRBJ2-1; no definite D call. This CDR3 contains 16 residues. The germline V gene has CDR1 LGHNA and CDR2 YNFKEQ. Trimming removed 3 bases from V and 3 bases from J, with 15 bases in between. The CDR3 reads CASSQERADHYNEQFF. CDR3 nucleotides: TGTGCCAGCAGCCAGGAAAGGGCGGACCACTACAATGAGCAGTTCTTC.

This clonotype appeared many times. The chain is built from TRBV6-2 or TRBV6-3 and TRBJ2-7, with 9 bases identical to TRBD2. From germline, CDR1 is MNHEY and CDR2 SVGEGT. The CDR3 runs to 12 residues. The V and J ends lost 4 bases and 7 bases, in that order; junction bases with no gene match: 2. The CDR3 region is CASSSGLAEQYF. CDR3 sequence (DNA): TGTGCCAGCAGTTCCGGACTAGCGGAGCAGTACTTC.